The 21 T cell receptor beta chains presented below share a single source sample, sequenced in a study of T cells in narcolepsy. The assay was immunoSEQ multiplex PCR, and TCRdb's table has in-frame clones only and misses some. This table holds fewer than 35,000 clones, around 86% found once. The source material was CD45RA- memory CD4+ T cells from PBMCs. These receptors were collected from a human donor with narcolepsy.

The genes are TRBV28 and TRBJ2-3, with D hard to call. Trimming took off 4 bases at V and 2 bases at J, with 10 bases between the two ends. Germline lookup yields CDR1 MDHEN and CDR2 SYDVKM. The CDR3 contains 14 residues. The CDR3 coding sequence is TGTGCCAGCAGTTCCTCAACAGTCACAGATACGCAGTATTTT. Translated, it gives CASSSSTVTDTQYF.

This chain joins TRBV6-6 and TRBJ2-2; D is undetermined. CDR1 MNHNY and CDR2 SVGAGI come from the germline V gene (reference sequence). The CDR3 covers 13 residues. V lost 3 bases and J lost 8, with 10 bases in between. The DNA for the CDR3 is TGTGCCAGCAGTTATACTGAAGGTGGGGAGCTGTTTTTT. It encodes CASSYTEGGELFF.

The sample holds a few counts of this clone. J is TRBJ1-3 and V is TRBV10-2; D is unclear. V lost 2 bases to trimming and J lost 6 bases, with 11 bases between them. CDR1 and CDR2 (germline): WSHSY, SAAADI. This CDR3 contains 14 residues. CDR3 bases: TGCGCCAGCAGTGAGCAGACAATGGCAAACACCATATATTTT. This gives the protein CASSEQTMANTIYF.

The gene calls are TRBV4-2 and TRBJ1-6; D remains ambiguous. This CDR3 has 14 residues. CDR1 LGHNA and CDR2 YNFKEQ come from the germline V gene. Trimming took 0 bases from V and 10 from J, leaving 10 bases between them. The CDR3 nucleotides are TGTGCCAGCAGCCAAGATGCGAGAGTATCACCCCTCCACTTT. Residues: CASSQDARVSPLHF.

The J gene is TRBJ2-6, the V gene TRBV6-5; D is tentatively TRBD1 or TRBD2 (6 bases each). Per germline, CDR1 MNHEY and CDR2 SVGAGI. CDR3 length equals 14 residues. V was clipped by 7 bases and J by 4 bases, with 11 bases between them. In DNA, the CDR3 is TGTGCCAGCATGGGGGGCGGAGGGGCCAACGTCCTGACTTTC. Its translation is CASMGGGGANVLTF.

This chain links TRBV2 with TRBJ1-3; D might be TRBD1 (5 bases). The germline gives CDR1 SNHLY, CDR2 FYNNEI. Deletions cut 6 bases from V and 0 bases from J, with 18 bases between. This CDR3 has 17 residues. The CDR3 DNA reads TGTGCCAGCAGCGGACGGACCTGGGGGGACTCTGGAAACACCATATATTTT. Its protein product is CASSGRTWGDSGNTIYF.

The CDR3, as DNA: TGTGCCAGCAGCTTAGGTTCAGGGGACTCCTACGAGCAGTACTTC. Amino acids: CASSLGSGDSYEQYF. The gene calls are TRBV7-7 and TRBJ2-7; D is possibly TRBD1 (6 bases). The CDR3 is 15 amino acids. V lost 1 base and J 0 bases, leaving 10 bases between the germline ends. CDR1 is SSHAT, CDR2 FNYEAQ, per germline (reference sequence).

This chain uses TRBV9 with TRBJ1-3; D not resolved. The CDR3 runs 12 residues. The germline CDR1 and CDR2 sequences are SGDLS and YYNGEE. Trimming stripped 3 bases from V and 4 bases from J, with 5 bases between. CDR3 loop: CASSAPGNTIYF. CDR3 nucleotide sequence: TGTGCCAGCAGCGCGCCGGGAAACACCATATATTTT.

The rearrangement links TRBV5-8 to TRBJ1-6; tentative D call: TRBD1 (6 bases). Trimming cost V 4 bases and J 10 bases, with 15 bases left between them. The germline V gene has CDR1 SGHTS and CDR2 YDEGEE. The CDR3 totals 14 residues. CDR3 loop: CASSRGGAGSPLHF. For the CDR3, the DNA is TGTGCCAGCAGCAGGGGGGGTGCAGGATCACCCCTCCACTTT.

The genes are TRBV14 and TRBJ1-4; D remains ambiguous. V dropped 3 bases and J dropped 10 bases, with 18 bases sitting between them. Germline V gene lookup returns CDR1 SGHDN and CDR2 FVKESK. The CDR3 spans 15 residues. In nucleotides, the CDR3 is TGTGCCAGCAGCCAGTCGGGCTTAGAAAGAAGAAAACTGTTTTTT. This translates into CASSQSGLERRKLFF.

This clone was seen a single time. This chain connects TRBV4-3 to TRBJ1-5; 10 bases map to TRBD1. Trimming took 0 bases from V and 1 from J; bases not matched to a gene: 9. The CDR3 covers 19 residues. CDR1 and CDR2 from the germline V gene are LGHNA and YSLEER. This CDR3 is CASSQDSPGTGESNQPQHF. CDR3 DNA: TGCGCCAGCAGCCAAGATAGCCCAGGGACAGGGGAGAGCAATCAGCCCCAGCATTTT.

V and J are TRBV9 and TRBJ2-3; TRBD2 aligns across 9 bases. J lost 3 bases, V lost 0 bases, and 8 bases had no gene match. CDR1 is SGDLS, CDR2 YYNGEE, per germline. The CDR3 extends over 17 amino acids. The chain's CDR3 is CASSVGVSGGLTDTQYF. The CDR3 DNA is TGTGCCAGCAGCGTAGGGGTTAGCGGGGGCCTTACAGATACGCAGTATTTT.

This clone has just a few counts. The V and J genes are TRBV2 and TRBJ2-7; 7 bases match TRBD1. This CDR3 spans 15 amino acids. The junction had 6 bases not matched to a gene; V was cut back by 1 base and J by 3 bases. The V gene's germline CDR1 is SNHLY and CDR2 FYNNEI. The CDR3 nucleotides are TGTGCCAGCAGTGAAGAGAGGGGGCCAGGCTACGAGCAGTACTTC. As protein: CASSEERGPGYEQYF.

This clone was recorded only once. The rearrangement links TRBV19 to TRBJ2-2; the D gene is possibly TRBD2 (5 bases). Per the germline V gene, CDR1 is LNHDA and CDR2 is SQIVND (reference sequence). CDR3 length: 15 residues. Trimming left V 6 bases short and J 4 bases short, with 15 bases between. CDR3: CASRPEARATGELFF. The DNA for the CDR3 is TGTGCCAGTAGACCGGAGGCTAGGGCCACCGGGGAGCTGTTTTTT.

This clone was found once. The chain joins TRBV28 to TRBJ1-1, with D perhaps TRBD1 (6 bases). V lost 6 bases and J lost 1, with 12 bases in between. This CDR3 region has 14 residues. From germline, CDR1 is MDHEN and CDR2 SYDVKM. CDR3 sequence reads: CASRTTGQNTEAFF. In DNA, the CDR3 is TGTGCCAGCAGAACTACGGGACAGAACACTGAAGCTTTCTTT.

The genes are TRBV6-4 and TRBJ1-2; perhaps TRBD1 as D (5 bases). The germline V gene encodes CDR1 MRHNA and CDR2 SNTAGT. This CDR3 region has 15 residues. V was trimmed by 3 bases and J by 4 bases, leaving 15 bases between them. The CDR3 is CASSENQGGAYGYTF. The CDR3 region has the DNA TGTGCCAGCAGTGAAAATCAGGGTGGCGCCTATGGCTACACCTTC.

The chain couples TRBV7-3 to TRBJ2-1, with D hard to call. Trimming removed 5 bases at V and 5 bases at J, with 10 bases between. Per the germline V gene, CDR1 is SGHTA and CDR2 is FQGTGA. This CDR3 has 13 amino acids. The CDR3 loop reads CASSLSQNNEQFF. In DNA form, the CDR3 reads TGTGCCAGCAGCCTCTCACAAAACAATGAGCAGTTCTTC.

V and J are TRBV12-5 and TRBJ2-7, with D tentatively TRBD1 or TRBD2 (5 bases each). V gave up 6 bases and J gave up 2 bases, with 11 bases separating them. Germline V gene sequence: CDR1 LGHNT, CDR2 FRNRAP. The CDR3 extends over 13 amino acids. CDR3 sequence: CASGRDRTYEQYF. CDR3 in DNA: TGTGCTAGTGGCAGGGACCGAACCTACGAGCAGTACTTC. The full variable domain, completed using reference TRBV12-5 and TRBJ2-7, is DARVTQTPRHKVTEMGQEVTMRCQPILGHNTVFWYRQTMMQGLELLAYFRNRAPLDDSGMPKDRFSAEMPDATLATLKIQPSEPRDSAVYFCASGRDRTYEQYFGPGTRLTVT.

The CDR3 spells CASSPRGAGRAEKLFF. CDR3 in DNA: TGTGCCAGCAGCCCACGTGGGGCAGGGCGAGCGGAAAAACTGTTTTTT. The chain joins TRBV16 to TRBJ1-4; maybe TRBD1 (5 bases). Trimming took 4 bases from V and 8 from J, leaving 20 bases between them. The CDR3 totals 16 residues. Germline V gene lookup returns CDR1 KGHSY and CDR2 FQNENV. Supplemented by reference TRBV16 and TRBJ1-4, the full variable domain reads GEEVAQTPKHLVRGEGQKAKLYCAPIKGHSYVFWYQQVLKNEFKFLISFQNENVFDETGMPKERFSAKCLPNSPCSLEIQATKLEDSAVYFCASSPRGAGRAEKLFFGSGTQLSVL.

The chain links TRBV6-5 to TRBJ1-2; 9 nucleotides line up with TRBD1. The junction had 9 bases not matched to a gene; V was cut back by 6 bases and J by 4 bases. The CDR3 has 15 residues. Germline V gene sequence: CDR1 MNHEY, CDR2 SVGAGI. The CDR3 DNA is TGTGCCAGCAGGTTGGGACAGGGTGTGGGCTATGGCTACACCTTC. Protein: CASRLGQGVGYGYTF.

The genes are TRBV7-9 and TRBJ2-3, with 7 bases fitting TRBD1. CDR1 is SEHNR, CDR2 FQNEAQ, per germline (reference sequence). The CDR3 has 16 residues. The ends lost 6 bases at V and 0 bases at J; junction bases unmatched: 9. The CDR3 sequence: CASRDQGGSSTDTQYF. The DNA of the CDR3 is TGTGCCAGCAGAGACCAAGGGGGCAGTAGCACAGATACGCAGTATTTT.